The entry below describes one T cell receptor (beta chain). Its specificity is unknown. These data belong to a study of vaccination effects on CD4 cells after COVID-19. The method was immunoSEQ multiplex PCR; TCRdb's version includes in-frame clones alone and lacks a portion of them. The sample has more than 20,000 clones, roughly four fifths seen once; the top ten hold roughly a fifth. Under the ViraFEST assay, PBMC were stimulated with viral peptide pools so that antigen-specific CD4+ T cells expanded. Sequencing was performed afterwards. Isolation of CD4+ T cells took place after 10 to 11 days of culture. None of these healthy vaccinees had been infected with SARS-CoV-2 before vaccination. The CDR3 has 14 amino acids. The J segment lost 1 base and the V segment lost 5 bases, leaving 4 bases of the junction unmatched. In germline, CDR1 is SGHTA, CDR2 FQGNSA.

The clonotype originates from a human donor who received a COVID-19 vaccine. The material sequenced was CD4+ T cells from PBMCs cultured with HCoV-NL63 spike peptides, taken before COVID-19 vaccination. This chain joins TRBV7-2 and TRBJ1-1, with 7 bases matching TRBD1. The CDR3 coding sequence is TGTGCCAGCAGCACGCGGACAGGGAACACTGAAGCTTTCTTT. Translating gives CASSTRTGNTEAFF.